The rows below give T cell receptor beta chains drawn from one sample of a study of blood T cell repertoires in COVID-19. The table came from immunoSEQ multiplex PCR; TCRdb's copy has only in-frame clones and leaves some out. Here the sample spans about 270,000 clones, 80% to 90% being singletons. Sequenced sample: PBMCs or T cells enriched from blood (not recorded which). The source is a woman aged 18-29 years who had recovered from COVID-19. Both conserved end residues are trimmed from each CDR3. Some rows have no size entry. The others give once, few or many, or a class for an expanded clone.

once	TRBV7-2	TRBJ2-7	ASSPSGGSYEQY
-	TRBV7-6	TRBJ2-1	ASSLGPAGSHNEQF
-	TRBV12-5	TRBJ1-5	ASGLGQGFYQPQH
-	TRBV11-2	TRBJ2-2	ASSLGGGANTGELF
-	TRBV5-1	TRBJ1-1	ASSFGTGTNTEAF
-	TRBV12-2	TRBJ2-7	ASRRHLLYLAGEREQY
-	TRBV4-1	TRBJ2-2	ASSQDVGTGATGELF
-	TRBV29-1	TRBJ1-2	SVVLSQGGYGYT
-	TRBV24-1	TRBJ1-5	ATSDPGQGGNQPQH
once	TRBV6-1	TRBJ1-1	ASSDPRTGVAF
-	TRBV7-9	TRBJ1-4	ASSLALGAANEKLF
-	TRBV30	TRBJ1-3	AWSVGTAGNTIY
-	TRBV5-1	TRBJ1-2	ASSLQGARGYT
-	TRBV27	TRBJ1-2	ASSFVGGGYGYT
-	TRBV4-1	TRBJ1-1	ASSPKTAKDGQPTEAF
-	TRBV30	TRBJ1-1	AWSPQTEAF
-	TRBV9	TRBJ2-1	ASSPGGEQF
-	TRBV27	TRBJ2-1	ASISSGGYNEQF
-	TRBV2	TRBJ1-1	ASGLTGSGTEAF
-	TRBV18	TRBJ1-6	ASSTNSGQEAPLH
-	TRBV5-6	TRBJ2-7	ASSPPSGEYYEQY
-	TRBV29-1	TRBJ1-4	SVSNNEKLF
few	TRBV9	TRBJ1-1	ASSPYQGQGFGAF
-	TRBV5-8	TRBJ2-7	ASSLVLEQY
-	TRBV28	TRBJ2-1	ASSLYYEQF
-	TRBV9	TRBJ2-3	ASSVGPLSGGTDTQY
-	TRBV2	TRBJ1-1	ASRNRKGTEAF
few	TRBV5-6	TRBJ2-1	ASSLDTDSYNEQF
-	TRBV5-1	TRBJ2-2	ATQPGVLDTGELF
-	TRBV7-9	TRBJ1-2	ASSPREVDRYGYT
-	TRBV5-1	TRBJ2-3	ASSFQGLSTDTQY
-	TRBV11-2	TRBJ2-7	ASSLVQGAREQY
-	TRBV5-1	TRBJ2-7	ASSLIGQTYEQY
-	TRBV10-1	TRBJ2-7	ASSESGVHEQY
-	TRBV20-1	TRBJ1-2	SASSARQGLGYGYT
-	TRBV3-1/TRBV3-2	TRBJ2-1	ASSQDRAGSGGSNEQF
-	TRBV7-3	TRBJ2-3	ASSLVAGGGDTQY
-	TRBV27	TRBJ1-6	ASSAVQGATRNSPLH
-	TRBV4-2	TRBJ1-1	ASSQDLGTGNTEAF
once	TRBV5-5	TRBJ2-2	ASSPGTADTGELF
-	TRBV12-3/TRBV12-4	TRBJ1-6	ASSLARSPLH